This is a list of T cell receptor beta chains from one sample in a study of graft-versus-host responses after intestinal transplantation. No antigen is known for these receptors. Sequencing used immunoSEQ multiplex PCR; TCRdb keeps in-frame clones, though not all of them. This sample has tens of thousands of clones, with nearly 90% found just once. The starting material was unstimulated CD8+ T cells sorted from spleen or lymph node cells, obtained before transplant. These receptor sequences come from a human donor who was the organ donor for an intestinal transplant. Both conserved end residues are part of each CDR3. D genes are given only for firm matches. Size is omitted from some rows. Given values are once, few, many or a class for expanded clones.

V	size	D	J	DNA	CDR3
TRBV29-1	.	.	TRBJ2-1	TGCAGCGTTGGACGGCGGCAGGGGAATGCGAATGAGCAGTTCTTC	CSVGRRQGNANEQFF
TRBV14	.	TRBD2	TRBJ2-1	TGTGCCAGCAGCCAAGATCTGGGGCGGGGGGGCCGAAATGAGCAGTTCTTC	CASSQDLGRGGRNEQFF
TRBV27	.	TRBD2	TRBJ2-3	TGTGCCAGCAGTTTATCGGCCCTAGCGGGGTGGGATACGCAGTATTTT	CASSLSALAGWDTQYF
TRBV4-2	.	TRBD2	TRBJ2-3	TGTGCCAGCAGCCAAGTTGCCGGGACTAGCGGGGGGGCGGGAGATACGCAGTATTTT	CASSQVAGTSGGAGDTQYF
TRBV29-1	.	.	TRBJ1-4	TGCAGCGTTGAAGTGAGGGGAGGGGAAAAACTGTTTTTT	CSVEVRGGEKLFF
TRBV15	once	.	TRBJ2-5	TGTGCCACCAGCACCCTTTCGGGAACCCAGTACTTC	CATSTLSGTQYF
TRBV13	.	.	TRBJ2-1	TGTGCCAGCAGCACCCTAAGGGGAGGAGAGCAGTTCTTC	CASSTLRGGEQFF
TRBV9	once	TRBD1	TRBJ1-1	TGTGCCAGCAGCGTCGACATCACAGGGGACCCGAACACTGAAGCTTTCTTT	CASSVDITGDPNTEAFF
TRBV19	.	TRBD1	TRBJ1-5	TGTGCCAGTAGTCCGGGGGACAGGGGCCGGAATCAGCCCCAGCATTTT	CASSPGDRGRNQPQHF
TRBV28	.	.	TRBJ1-2	TGTGCCAGCAGTTTAGTTGCCGGGGGTTACTATGGCTACACCTTC	CASSLVAGGYYGYTF
TRBV11-2	.	.	TRBJ2-5	TGTGCCAGCAGCTTAGAAGGCCCAGGGTTCCGAGAGACCCAGTACTTC	CASSLEGPGFRETQYF
TRBV4-1	.	.	TRBJ1-4	TGCGCCAGCAGCCAACCGGGGGGGGCTAGGGAAAAACTGTTTTTT	CASSQPGGAREKLFF
TRBV4-2	.	.	TRBJ1-5	TGTGCCAGCAGCCAAGACCCTTGGGGGCGGCCCCAGCATTTT	CASSQDPWGRPQHF